A selection of T cell receptor beta chains follows, all from one sample in a study of T cells in Graves' hyperthyroidism and ophthalmopathy. TCRdb re-analysed the multiplex PCR reads in MiXCR, keeping a single row per CDR3 protein. The sample includes roughly 380,000 distinct CDR3 sequences, under 20% seen only once; the top ten take 3% to 4%. The sequencing sample was made of blood. These TCRs come from a woman aged 18-30 years with Graves' hyperthyroidism. Each CDR3 is given with its conserved first and last residue. D genes are given only for firm matches. A clone size is listed for some rows: how often the clone was seen (once, few, many), or a class if it is expanded.

>TRBV7-8|TRBD1|TRBJ2-7|many
TGTGCCAGCAGCTTTTACCGGGACAGGAGCAACGAGCAGTACTTC
CASSFYRDRSNEQYF
>TRBV4-1|-|TRBJ1-1|few
TGCGCCAGCAGCCAAGATGTTGTAAGGGCTGAAGCTTTCTTT
CASSQDVVRAEAFF
>TRBV6-5|-|TRBJ2-7|many
TGTGCCAGCAAGAGACAGAGCTCCTACGAGCAGTACTTC
CASKRQSSYEQYF
>TRBV11-2|-|TRBJ1-2|-
TGTGCCAGCAGCTCCGCCATCGGCGGGGGGCGGTACGGCTACACCTTC
CASSSAIGGGRYGYTF
>TRBV5-1|TRBD2|TRBJ2-7|-
TGCGCCAGCAGCTCCAGACTAGCGGGGCACATCTCCTACGAGCAGTACTTC
CASSSRLAGHISYEQYF
>TRBV2|-|TRBJ1-2|-
TGTGCCAGCAGTGAAGCGAGGTCCTCAATTCCCTATGGCTACACCTTC
CASSEARSSIPYGYTF
>TRBV10-3|TRBD1|TRBJ2-7|many
TGTGCCATCAGTGTCGCGACAGGGAGCTCCTACGAGCAGTACTTC
CAISVATGSSYEQYF
>TRBV2|-|TRBJ2-2|many
TGTGCCAGCAAGCCCATAGTAAACACCGGGGAGCTGTTTTTT
CASKPIVNTGELFF
>TRBV9|-|TRBJ1-6|-
TGTGCCAGCAGCGGGAGAACTTTGGGTTCACCCCTCCACTTT
CASSGRTLGSPLHF
>TRBV18|-|TRBJ1-1|many
TGTGCCAGCTCACCACTGCCGGAAGGAAACACTGAAGCTTTCTTT
CASSPLPEGNTEAFF
>TRBV2|-|TRBJ1-2|many
TGTGCCAGCAGTGGTCAGAACTCTGGCTACACCTTC
CASSGQNSGYTF
>TRBV18|TRBD2|TRBJ2-2|once
TGTGCCAGCTCAACTAGCGTAAACACCGGGGAGCTGTTTTTT
CASSTSVNTGELFF
>TRBV5-1|-|TRBJ1-2|many
TGCGCCAGCAGCTTGGCCGGGTTAGACGGCTACACCTTC
CASSLAGLDGYTF
>TRBV29-1|-|TRBJ2-7|many
TGCAGCCCGGGAGTCAAGCGGTCCTACGAGCAGTACTTC
CSPGVKRSYEQYF
>TRBV18|TRBD2|TRBJ2-5|few
TGTGCCAGCTCACTTCGACTAGCCCAAGAGACCCAGTACTTC
CASSLRLAQETQYF
>TRBV12-3/TRBV12-4|-|TRBJ1-6|many
TGTGCCAGCAGTCCTGAACAGGGCAGCGCTCTTAATTCACCCCTCCACTTT
CASSPEQGSALNSPLHF
>TRBV7-2|-|TRBJ2-7|many
TGTGCCAGCAGCCAGGGCGCCTTCCTGGAGCAGTACTTC
CASSQGAFLEQYF
>TRBV20-1|TRBD2|TRBJ2-7|few
TGCAGTGCTTCGACCGGGACTACAAGCTCCTACGAGCAGTACTTC
CSASTGTTSSYEQYF
>TRBV5-1|-|TRBJ2-2|many
TGCGCCAGCAGTCGTCAGGTCGGGGCTGAGGGCACCGGGGAGCTGTTTTTT
CASSRQVGAEGTGELFF
>TRBV12-3/TRBV12-4|-|TRBJ1-2|many
TGTGCCAGCAGTTTACGGTATGGCTACACCTTC
CASSLRYGYTF
>TRBV2|-|TRBJ1-1|many
TGTGCCAGCAGTGAAATTCCGGGTAGGGGACCTGAAGCTTTCTTT
CASSEIPGRGPEAFF